The clone carrying this T cell receptor (beta chain) was seen once. The healthy adult donors were HIV-negative and reported no recent acute infections or vaccinations. These data belong to a study of shared clonotypes between healthy human individuals. CDR3 length equals 12 residues. Trimming stripped 6 bases from V and 3 bases from J, with 8 bases between. CDR1 and CDR2 (germline): LNHDA, SQIVND (reference sequence). Only in-frame clones appear in the TCRdb table, and some are missing; sequencing was by immunoSEQ multiplex PCR. Of some 360,000 clones in the sample, 73% were seen once. The chain carries TRBV19 and TRBJ1-1; unclear D gene. The material sequenced was memory CD4+ T cells sorted from blood. Subset given: CD45RA-negative fraction. This sequence was found in a man aged 25-40 years in good health. The CDR3 sequence: CASSGMYTEAFF. In DNA form, the CDR3 reads TGTGCCAGTAGCGGGATGTACACTGAAGCTTTCTTT.